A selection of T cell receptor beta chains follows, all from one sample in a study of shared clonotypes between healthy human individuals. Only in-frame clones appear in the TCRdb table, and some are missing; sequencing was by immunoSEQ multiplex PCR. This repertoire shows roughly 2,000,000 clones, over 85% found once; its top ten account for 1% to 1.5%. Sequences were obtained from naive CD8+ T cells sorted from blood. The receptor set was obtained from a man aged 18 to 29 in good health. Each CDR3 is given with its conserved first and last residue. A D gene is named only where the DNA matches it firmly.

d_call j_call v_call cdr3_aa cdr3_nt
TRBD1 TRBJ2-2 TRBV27 CASSETGVKMTDPGELFF TGTGCCAGCAGCGAAACAGGGGTTAAGATGACAGACCCCGGGGAGCTGTTTTTT
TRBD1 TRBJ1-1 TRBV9 CASSAGTGGLAAEAFF TGTGCCAGCAGCGCCGGGACAGGGGGCCTGGCGGCTGAAGCTTTCTTT
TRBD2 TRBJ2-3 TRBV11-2 CASSRGLAGARGTDTQYF TGTGCCAGCAGCCGGGGACTAGCGGGGGCGAGGGGCACAGATACGCAGTATTTT
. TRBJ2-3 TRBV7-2 CASSDRDTQYF TGTGCCAGCAGCGACCGAGATACGCAGTATTTT
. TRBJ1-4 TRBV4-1 CASSIQETMGNEKLFF TGCGCCAGCAGCATCCAAGAGACCATGGGTAATGAAAAACTGTTTTTT
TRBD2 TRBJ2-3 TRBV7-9 CASSLMLAGGPKGTDTQYF TGTGCCAGCAGCTTAATGCTAGCGGGAGGGCCGAAGGGCACAGATACGCAGTATTTT
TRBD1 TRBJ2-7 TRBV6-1 CASSEWAGGDEQYF TGTGCCAGCAGTGAATGGGCAGGGGGCGACGAGCAGTACTTC
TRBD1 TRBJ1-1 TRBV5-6 CASSLGTGGSEAFF TGTGCCAGCAGCCTGGGGACAGGGGGCTCTGAAGCTTTCTTT
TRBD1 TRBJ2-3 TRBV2 CASSEPGQVKYF TGTGCCAGCAGTGAACCGGGACAGGTGAAGTATTTT
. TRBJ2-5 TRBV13 CASSFSETQETQYF TGTGCCAGCAGCTTTTCCGAAACCCAAGAGACCCAGTACTTC
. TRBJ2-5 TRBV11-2 CASSTRTEETQYF TGTGCCAGCAGCACCCGGACCGAGGAGACCCAGTACTTC
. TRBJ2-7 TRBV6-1 CASYDRPIVYEQYF TGTGCCAGCTATGACAGGCCAATAGTCTACGAGCAGTACTTC
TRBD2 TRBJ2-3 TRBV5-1 CASSLEAGYTDTQYF TGCGCCAGCAGCTTGGAAGCGGGGTACACAGATACGCAGTATTTT
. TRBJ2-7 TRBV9 CASSVGGDTYEQYF TGTGCCAGCAGCGTGGGTGGAGATACCTACGAGCAGTACTTC
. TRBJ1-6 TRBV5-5 CASSLGLNSPLHF TGTGCCAGCAGCTTAGGGCTGAATTCACCCCTCCACTTT
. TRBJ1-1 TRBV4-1 CASSQDPANTEAFF TGCGCCAGCAGCCAAGATCCGGCGAACACTGAAGCTTTCTTT
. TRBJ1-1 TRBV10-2 CASTGHPNTEAFF TGCGCCAGTACCGGACACCCGAACACTGAAGCTTTCTTT
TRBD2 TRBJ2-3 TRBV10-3 CAISGDYERGDTDTQYF TGTGCCATCAGTGGGGACTATGAGCGGGGGGACACAGATACGCAGTATTTT
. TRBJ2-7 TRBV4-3 CASSTNRGASYEQYF TGCGCCAGCAGCACAAACCGGGGGGCCTCCTACGAGCAGTACTTC
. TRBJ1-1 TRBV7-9 CASSPPGQTTEAFF TGTGCCAGCAGCCCGCCAGGACAGACCACTGAAGCTTTCTTT
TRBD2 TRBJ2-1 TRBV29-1 CSVRTSGRGYNEQFF TGCAGCGTCCGGACTAGCGGGAGGGGATACAATGAGCAGTTCTTC
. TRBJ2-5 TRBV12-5 CASGLVLWAGETQYF TGTGCTAGTGGTTTGGTACTGTGGGCTGGGGAGACCCAGTACTTC
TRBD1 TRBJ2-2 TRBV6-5 CASSYSTGSAGELFF TGTGCCAGCAGTTACTCGACAGGGTCCGCCGGGGAGCTGTTTTTT
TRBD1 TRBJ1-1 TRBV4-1 CASSQAGDRAEAFF TGCGCCAGCAGCCAAGCGGGGGACAGGGCTGAAGCTTTCTTT
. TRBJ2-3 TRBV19 CASSILPAGPSTDTQYF TGTGCCAGTAGTATACTCCCCGCAGGGCCAAGCACAGATACGCAGTATTTT
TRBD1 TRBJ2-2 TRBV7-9 CGSTGANTGELFF TGTGGTTCTACAGGGGCGAACACCGGGGAGCTGTTTTTT
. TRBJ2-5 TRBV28 CASSKTPYQETQYF TGTGCCAGCAGTAAGACACCGTACCAAGAGACCCAGTACTTC
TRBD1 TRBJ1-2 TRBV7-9 CASSSPGTVSYGYTF TGTGCCAGCAGCTCCCCCGGGACAGTGAGCTATGGCTACACCTTC
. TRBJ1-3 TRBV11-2 CASSFGNTIYF TGTGCCAGCAGCTTTGGAAACACCATATATTTT
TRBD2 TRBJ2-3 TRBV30 CAWTQGGQVDTDTQYF TGTGCCTGGACCCAGGGAGGGCAAGTTGATACAGATACGCAGTATTTT
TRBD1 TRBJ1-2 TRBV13 CASSEGQGISWYGYTF TGTGCCAGCAGCGAGGGACAGGGGATAAGTTGGTATGGCTACACCTTC
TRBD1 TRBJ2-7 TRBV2 CASSGRAGTGTSYEQYF TGTGCCAGCAGTGGAAGGGCCGGGACAGGAACTTCCTACGAGCAGTACTTC